This T cell receptor beta chain was sequenced for a study of cytomegalovirus exposure and HLA in healthy donors. Repertoires were generated with immunoSEQ multiplex PCR, while TCRdb's copy carries only in-frame clones and drops some. The table lists approximately 120,000 clones, about 96% of them singletons. V lost 6 bases, J lost 4 bases, and 13 bases lay in between. CDR1 and CDR2 (germline): SEHNR, FQNEAQ (reference sequence). This CDR3 contains 14 residues. The chain carries TRBV7-9 and TRBJ2-1; TRBD1 is a possible D gene (5 bases). The clonotype was recovered from a man aged 18 to 29 in good health and CMV-seronegative. Sequencing used PBMCs. This CDR3 is CASSAPRAYNEQFF. The CDR3 bases are TGTGCCAGCAGTGCCCCCAGGGCGTACAATGAGCAGTTCTTC.